Reported below is one TCR beta chain. This clonotype was found a few times. Its antigen specificity is not known. Per-base qualities were not stored, and no clone one base away is much larger. The treatment or condition label here, explained by the study, means: roughly 10-day PBMC culture with coronavirus spike peptide pools or control peptides (ViraFEST assay). The ViraFEST assay, used in the study, expanded antigen-specific T cells with peptide pools and then identified the expanded clonotypes through TCR sequencing. Positive SARS-CoV-2 PCR tests in the convalescent patients dated from March to December 2020, before Alpha, Beta and Delta variants emerged in the United States. Each well held 2 million or so PBMCs cultured in IMDM containing around 5% human AB serum and 9 to 10 IU/ml IL-2, with 8.5 to 10 ug/ml peptide pools added. Half of the culture medium was replaced with fresh IL-2-containing medium on days 3 and 7. Once the cells had been in culture for over 9 days, the EasySep CD4+ T cell isolation kit was used to isolate CD4+ T cells by negative selection. Ficoll-Paque Plus gradient centrifugation was used to isolate PBMCs from whole blood, and the isolated PBMCs were then either used fresh or cryopreserved at -140C. Triplicate wells were generally used for each culture condition.

Libraries were prepared through PCR. DNA from cultured CD4+ T cells was subjected to TCR sequencing with the Oncomine TCR Beta short-read assay at the Johns Hopkins FTIC core. The QIAamp micro DNA kit was used to extract genomic DNA from the cultured CD4+ T cells. Oncomine TCR Beta libraries made from cultured CD4+ T cells were pooled using unique dual indexes and sequenced on an Illumina iSeq 100. The original methods were these. Non-productive sequences were removed, and CDR3s that did not start with C, did not end with F or W, or were shorter than 7 amino acids were discarded. The MANAFEST web application was used to identify antigen-specific clonotypes by comparing peptide-stimulated wells against reference wells and other culture wells. To be called positive, a clone needed an FDR below 0.05, an odds ratio above 5, and a productive frequency above 0.1% in at least two of three replicate wells. Cross-reactive clonotypes were defined as significantly expanded in both SARS-CoV-2 spike wells and at least one common cold coronavirus spike condition. Levenshtein distances (stringdist) and unrooted phylogenetic trees (ape) in R version 3.6.1 were used to assess CDR3 homology. Clones were called with MiXCR by TCRdb after fastp trimmed the public reads at Q25, and only in-frame beta chains were retained. When rows share a CDR3 protein, they turn into one entry using the most common DNA and genes. These V and J calls rely on TCRdb rather than the paper's analysis. Here the sample has roughly 11,000 distinct CDR3 sequences; around 59% occur a single time. The ten largest clones take up around 13% of the sample.

These data come from a study of vaccination and CD4 T cells after COVID-19 (dated by TCRdb to the early 2020s). Background on the whole study: Convalescent patients had a positive SARS-CoV-2 result on nasal swab PCR, and of these patients, several had mild disease and one had severe disease. The spike-specific CD4+ TCR repertoire was compared before and after mRNA vaccination in about nine COVID-19 convalescent patients and a few infection-naive healthy vaccine recipients. The convalescent cohort comprised six males and four females, including two Hispanic individuals, seven Caucasians, two Asians and one multiracial person. The cultures were stimulated with overlapping spike peptide pools from SARS-CoV-2 and from the common cold coronaviruses HCoV-NL63, HCoV-OC43 and HCoV-229E. In control cultures, a CEFX viral epitope pool was used as positive control, an HIV-1 Nef peptide pool was used as negative control, or no peptide was added. Post-vaccine blood samples were obtained a median of about 72 days after the second vaccine dose, with a range of about 13 to 241 days. Post-COVID blood samples were collected from convalescent patients a median of around 96 days after diagnosis, with a range of roughly 30 to 161 days. Participants got two doses of the Pfizer-BioNTech BNT162b2 vaccine (n=8) or two doses of the Moderna mRNA-1273 vaccine (n=2). The paper as a whole reports these results and caveats: Of the vaccine-specific clones found in convalescent patients, nearly all (304 of 307) were mono-reactive for SARS-CoV-2 spike instead of being cross-reactive with common cold coronaviruses. The study included relatively few convalescent patients and did not analyze early timepoints after natural infection. In convalescent patients, a median roughly 86% of post-vaccine SARS-CoV-2-reactive clones were detected only after vaccination, suggesting vaccine-specific priming. An increase in the median number of SARS-CoV-2-reactive clonotypes from approximately 20 after infection to 38 after vaccination was observed, but the change was not found to be significant.

Based on the germline V gene, the CDR1 and CDR2 sequences are SGHVS and FNYEAQ. From the cysteine up to the phenylalanine, the CDR3 has a length of 15 residues. The read is trimmed to its CDR3 DNA, 45 bases read in frame from base 1. V is reduced by 4 bases and J by 2 bases, leaving a spacing of 14 bases between them. The clonotype originates from a human donor who had recovered from COVID-19. The rearrangement joined TRBV7-6 to TRBJ1-1; the D region possibly corresponds to TRBD1 (6 bases align). The sample taken for sequencing was CD4+ T cells from blood, cultured in vitro. The base sequence is TGTGCCAGCAGCTCTCAGGCAGGGGTCAACACTGAAGCTTTCTTT. Its protein is CASSSQAGVNTEAFF.